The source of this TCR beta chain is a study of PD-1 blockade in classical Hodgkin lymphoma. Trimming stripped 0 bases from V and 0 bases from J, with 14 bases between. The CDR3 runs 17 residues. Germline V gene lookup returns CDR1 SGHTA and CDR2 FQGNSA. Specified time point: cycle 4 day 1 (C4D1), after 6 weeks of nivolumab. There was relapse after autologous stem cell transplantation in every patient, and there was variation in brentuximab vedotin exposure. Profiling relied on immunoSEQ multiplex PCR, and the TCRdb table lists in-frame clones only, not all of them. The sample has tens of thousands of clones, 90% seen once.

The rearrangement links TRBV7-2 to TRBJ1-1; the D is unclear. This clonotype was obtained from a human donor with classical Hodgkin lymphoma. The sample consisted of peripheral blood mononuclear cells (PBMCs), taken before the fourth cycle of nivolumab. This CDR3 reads CASSLAGYGWMNTEAFF. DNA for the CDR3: TGTGCCAGCAGCTTAGCTGGGTACGGGTGGATGAACACTGAAGCTTTCTTT. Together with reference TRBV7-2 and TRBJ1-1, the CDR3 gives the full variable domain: GAGVSQSPSNKVTEKGKDVELRCDPISGHTALYWYRQSLGQGLEFLIYFQGNSAPDKSGLPSDRFSAERTGGSVSTLTIQRTQQEDSAVYLCASSLAGYGWMNTEAFFGQGTRLTVV.